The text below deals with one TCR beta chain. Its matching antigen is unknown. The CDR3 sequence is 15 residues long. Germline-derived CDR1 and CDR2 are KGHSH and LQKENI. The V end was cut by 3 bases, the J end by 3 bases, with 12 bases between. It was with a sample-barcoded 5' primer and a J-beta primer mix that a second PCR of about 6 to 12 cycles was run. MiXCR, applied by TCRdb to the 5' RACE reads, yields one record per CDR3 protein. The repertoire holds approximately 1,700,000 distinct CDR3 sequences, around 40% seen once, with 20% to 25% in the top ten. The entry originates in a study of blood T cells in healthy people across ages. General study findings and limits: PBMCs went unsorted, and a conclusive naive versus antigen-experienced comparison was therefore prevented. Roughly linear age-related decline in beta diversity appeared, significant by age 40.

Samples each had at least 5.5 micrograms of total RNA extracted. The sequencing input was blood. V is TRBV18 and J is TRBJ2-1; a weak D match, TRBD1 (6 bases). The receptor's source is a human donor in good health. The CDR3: CASSPGTPFYNEQFF. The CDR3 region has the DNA TGTGCCAGCTCACCCGGGACACCCTTCTACAATGAGCAGTTCTTC.